This TCR beta chain was retrieved from a study of T-cell reconstitution after alpha-beta-depleted transplantation in children. This clonotype was picked up many times. TCRbeta library construction was performed incorporating unique molecular identifiers. From the PCR reads, TCRdb called clonotypes with MiXCR, one entry per CDR3 protein. Counted here are over 70,000 distinct CDR3 sequences, 12% occurring once; the ten biggest clones make up approximately 14%. Germline assignment: CDR1 MGHDK and CDR2 SYGVNS. The CDR3 is 12 residues long. Trimming stripped 2 bases from V and 4 bases from J, with 5 bases between.

The TCR comes from a human donor who donated a stem cell graft to a child with inherited bone marrow failure. The sequences come from PBMCs from the stem cell graft donor, collected from the stem cell graft. The genes are TRBV25-1 and TRBJ1-2; unclear D gene. The CDR3 bases are TGTGCCAGCAGTGAAGCGGGCTATGGCTACACCTTC. It is translated as CASSEAGYGYTF.